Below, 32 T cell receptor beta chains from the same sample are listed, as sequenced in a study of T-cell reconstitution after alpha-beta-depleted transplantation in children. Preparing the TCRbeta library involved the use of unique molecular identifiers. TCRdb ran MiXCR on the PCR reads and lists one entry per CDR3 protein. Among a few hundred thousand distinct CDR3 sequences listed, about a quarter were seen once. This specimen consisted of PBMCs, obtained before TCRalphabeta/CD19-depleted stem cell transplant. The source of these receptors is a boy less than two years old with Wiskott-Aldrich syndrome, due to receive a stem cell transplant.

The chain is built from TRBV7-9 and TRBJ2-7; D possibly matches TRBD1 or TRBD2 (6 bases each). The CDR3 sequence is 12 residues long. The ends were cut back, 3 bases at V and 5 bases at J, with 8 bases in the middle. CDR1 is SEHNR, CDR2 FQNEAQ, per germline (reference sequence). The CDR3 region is CASSFGGHEQYF. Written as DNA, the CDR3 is TGTGCCAGCAGCTTCGGGGGCCACGAGCAGTACTTC. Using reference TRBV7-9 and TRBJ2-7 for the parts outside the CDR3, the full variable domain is DTGVSQNPRHKITKRGQNVTFRCDPISEHNRLYWYRQTLGQGPEFLTYFQNEAQLEKSRLLSDRFSAERPKGSFSTLEIQRTEQGDSAMYLCASSFGGHEQYFGPGTRLTVT.

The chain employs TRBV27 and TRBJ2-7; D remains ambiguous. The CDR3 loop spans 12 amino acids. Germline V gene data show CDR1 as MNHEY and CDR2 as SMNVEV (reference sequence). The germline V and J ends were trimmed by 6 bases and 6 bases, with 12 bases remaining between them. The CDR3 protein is CASSPHFGEQYF. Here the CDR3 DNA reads TGTGCCAGCAGCCCCCATTTCGGCGAGCAGTACTTC.

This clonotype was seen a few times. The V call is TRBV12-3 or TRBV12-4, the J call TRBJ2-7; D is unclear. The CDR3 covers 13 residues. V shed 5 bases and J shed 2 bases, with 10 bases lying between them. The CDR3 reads CASSRARTYEQYF. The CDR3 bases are TGTGCCAGCAGTCGGGCTAGAACCTACGAGCAGTACTTC.

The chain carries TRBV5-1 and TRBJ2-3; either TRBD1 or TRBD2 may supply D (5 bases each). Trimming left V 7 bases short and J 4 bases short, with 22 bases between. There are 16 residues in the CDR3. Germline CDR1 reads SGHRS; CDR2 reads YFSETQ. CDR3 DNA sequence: TGCGCCAGCGGTGATGGGTCCGGGGCCGAGGCAGATACGCAGTATTTT. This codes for CASGDGSGAEADTQYF.

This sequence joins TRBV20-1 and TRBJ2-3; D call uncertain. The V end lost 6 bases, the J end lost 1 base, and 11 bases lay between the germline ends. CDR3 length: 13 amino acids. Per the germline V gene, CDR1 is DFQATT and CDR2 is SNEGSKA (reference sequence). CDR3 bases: TGCAGTGCGCAACCTCTAGGCACAGATACGCAGTATTTT. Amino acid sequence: CSAQPLGTDTQYF.

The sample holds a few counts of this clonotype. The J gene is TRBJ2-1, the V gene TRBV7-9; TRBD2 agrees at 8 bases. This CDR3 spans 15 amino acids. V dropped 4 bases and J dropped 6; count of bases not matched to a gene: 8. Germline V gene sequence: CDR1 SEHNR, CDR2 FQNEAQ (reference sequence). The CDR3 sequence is CASSWSGSSSNEQFF. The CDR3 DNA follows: TGTGCCAGCAGCTGGAGCGGGAGCAGTAGCAATGAGCAGTTCTTC.

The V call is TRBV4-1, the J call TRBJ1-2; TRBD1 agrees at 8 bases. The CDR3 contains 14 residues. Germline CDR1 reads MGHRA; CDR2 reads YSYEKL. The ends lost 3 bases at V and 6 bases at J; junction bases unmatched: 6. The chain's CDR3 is CASSHLGQGDGYTF. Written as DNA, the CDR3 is TGCGCCAGCAGCCACCTAGGACAGGGAGATGGCTACACCTTC.

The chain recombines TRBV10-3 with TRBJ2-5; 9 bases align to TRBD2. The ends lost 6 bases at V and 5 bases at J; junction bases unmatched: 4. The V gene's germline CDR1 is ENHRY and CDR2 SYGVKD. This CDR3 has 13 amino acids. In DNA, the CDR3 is TGTGCCATCAGCCCAACTAGCGGGGAGACCCAGTACTTC. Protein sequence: CAISPTSGETQYF.

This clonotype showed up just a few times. CDR3 amino acids: CATSRDIEQFF. In DNA, the CDR3 is TGTGCCACCAGCAGAGACATTGAGCAGTTCTTC. V is TRBV15 and J is TRBJ2-1, with unresolved D. Germline V gives CDR1 LNHNV, CDR2 YYDKDF (reference sequence). V gave up 0 bases and J gave up 9 bases, with 3 bases separating them. The CDR3 contains 11 residues.

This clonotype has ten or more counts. CDR3 sequence reads: CASSLGTSGRAETQYF. The CDR3 DNA sequence: TGTGCCAGCAGTCTCGGGACTAGCGGGAGGGCGGAGACCCAGTACTTC. The chain has TRBV6-4 and TRBJ2-5; 16 nucleotides align to TRBD2. After removal of 5 bases from V and 5 bases from J, the junction contained 5 bases not matched to a gene. Germline values: CDR1 MRHNA, CDR2 SNTAGT. This CDR3 contains 16 residues.

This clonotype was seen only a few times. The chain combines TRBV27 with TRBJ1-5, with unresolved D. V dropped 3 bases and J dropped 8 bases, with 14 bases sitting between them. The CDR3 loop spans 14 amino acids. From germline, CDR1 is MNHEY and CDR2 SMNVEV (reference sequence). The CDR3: CASSFRASTEPQHF. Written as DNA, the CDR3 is TGTGCCAGCAGTTTTCGCGCATCCACGGAGCCCCAGCATTTT.

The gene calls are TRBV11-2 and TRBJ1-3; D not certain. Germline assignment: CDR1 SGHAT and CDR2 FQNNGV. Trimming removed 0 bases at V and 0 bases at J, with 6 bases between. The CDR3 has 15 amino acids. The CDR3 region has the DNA TGTGCCAGCAGCTTAGAGCTCATCTCTGGAAACACCATATATTTT. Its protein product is CASSLELISGNTIYF.

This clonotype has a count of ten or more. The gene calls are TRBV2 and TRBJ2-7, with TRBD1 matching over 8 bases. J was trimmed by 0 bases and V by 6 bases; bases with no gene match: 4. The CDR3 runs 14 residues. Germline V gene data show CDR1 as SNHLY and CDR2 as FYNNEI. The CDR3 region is CASSSGTGSYEQYF. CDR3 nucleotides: TGTGCCAGCAGCTCCGGGACAGGCTCCTACGAGCAGTACTTC.

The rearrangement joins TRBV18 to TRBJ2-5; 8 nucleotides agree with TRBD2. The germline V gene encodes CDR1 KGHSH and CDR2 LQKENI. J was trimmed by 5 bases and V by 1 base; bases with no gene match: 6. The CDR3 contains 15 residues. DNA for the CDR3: TGTGCCAGCTCACCACTAGCGGGAAACACCGAGACCCAGTACTTC. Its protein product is CASSPLAGNTETQYF.

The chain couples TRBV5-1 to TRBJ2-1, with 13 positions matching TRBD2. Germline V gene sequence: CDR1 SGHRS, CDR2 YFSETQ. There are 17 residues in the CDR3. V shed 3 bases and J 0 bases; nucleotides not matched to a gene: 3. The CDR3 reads CASSSWTSGSSYNEQFF. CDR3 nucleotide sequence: TGCGCCAGCAGCTCCTGGACTAGCGGGAGCTCCTACAATGAGCAGTTCTTC.

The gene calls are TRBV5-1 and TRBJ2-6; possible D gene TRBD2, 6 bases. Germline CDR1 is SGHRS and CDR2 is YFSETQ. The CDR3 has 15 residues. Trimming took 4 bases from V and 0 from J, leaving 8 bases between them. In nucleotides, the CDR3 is TGCGCCAGCAGCAATAGCGGCTCTGGGGCCAACGTCCTGACTTTC. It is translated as CASSNSGSGANVLTF.

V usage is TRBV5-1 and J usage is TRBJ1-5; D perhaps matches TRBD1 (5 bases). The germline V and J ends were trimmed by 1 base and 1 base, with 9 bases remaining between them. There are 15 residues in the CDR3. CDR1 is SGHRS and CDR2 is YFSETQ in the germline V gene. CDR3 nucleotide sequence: TGCGCCAGCAGCTTGACAGGACAAAGCAATCAGCCCCAGCATTTT. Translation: CASSLTGQSNQPQHF.

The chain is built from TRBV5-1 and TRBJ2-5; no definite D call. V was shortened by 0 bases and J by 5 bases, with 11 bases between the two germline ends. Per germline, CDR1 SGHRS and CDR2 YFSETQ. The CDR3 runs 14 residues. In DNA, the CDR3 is TGCGCCAGCAGCTTGGACGGGTTTGGGGAGACCCAGTACTTC. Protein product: CASSLDGFGETQYF.

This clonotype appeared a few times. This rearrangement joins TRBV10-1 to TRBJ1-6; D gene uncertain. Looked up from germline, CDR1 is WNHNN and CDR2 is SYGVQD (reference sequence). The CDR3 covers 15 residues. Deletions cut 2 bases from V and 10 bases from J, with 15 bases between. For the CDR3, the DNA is TGCGCCAGCAGTGAGGCCGTGGGCCATGGATCACCCCTCCACTTT. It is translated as CASSEAVGHGSPLHF.

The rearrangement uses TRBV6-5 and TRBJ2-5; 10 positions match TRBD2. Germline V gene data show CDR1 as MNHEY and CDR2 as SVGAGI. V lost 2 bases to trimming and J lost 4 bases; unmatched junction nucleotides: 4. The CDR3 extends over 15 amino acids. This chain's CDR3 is CASSYSGRAPETQYF. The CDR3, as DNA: TGTGCCAGCAGTTACAGCGGGAGGGCCCCAGAGACCCAGTACTTC.

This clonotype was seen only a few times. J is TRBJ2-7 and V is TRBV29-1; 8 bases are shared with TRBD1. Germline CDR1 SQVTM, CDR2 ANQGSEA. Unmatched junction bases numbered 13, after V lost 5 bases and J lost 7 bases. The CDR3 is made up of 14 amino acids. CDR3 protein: CSVLRDRRESEQYF. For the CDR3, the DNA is TGCAGCGTTCTAAGGGACAGGCGAGAGTCTGAGCAGTACTTC.

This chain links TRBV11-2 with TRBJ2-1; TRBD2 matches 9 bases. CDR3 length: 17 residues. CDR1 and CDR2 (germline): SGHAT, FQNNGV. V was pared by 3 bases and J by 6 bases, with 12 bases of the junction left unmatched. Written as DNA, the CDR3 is TGTGCCAGCAGCTTCTTTACCCGACTAGCGGCAGCCAATGAGCAGTTCTTC. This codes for CASSFFTRLAAANEQFF.

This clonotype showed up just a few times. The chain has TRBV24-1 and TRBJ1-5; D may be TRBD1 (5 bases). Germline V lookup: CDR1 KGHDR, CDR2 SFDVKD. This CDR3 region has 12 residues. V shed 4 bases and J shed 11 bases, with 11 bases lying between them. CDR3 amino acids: CATSERGLTQHF. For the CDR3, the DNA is TGTGCCACCAGTGAACGGGGGTTGACCCAGCATTTT.

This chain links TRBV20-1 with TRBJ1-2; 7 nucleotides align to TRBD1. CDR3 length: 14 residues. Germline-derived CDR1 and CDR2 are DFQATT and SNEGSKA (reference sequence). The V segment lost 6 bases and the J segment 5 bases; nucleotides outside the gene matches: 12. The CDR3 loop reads CSARRTGGTYGYTF. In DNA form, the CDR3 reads TGCAGTGCACGCCGGACAGGTGGAACGTATGGCTACACCTTC.

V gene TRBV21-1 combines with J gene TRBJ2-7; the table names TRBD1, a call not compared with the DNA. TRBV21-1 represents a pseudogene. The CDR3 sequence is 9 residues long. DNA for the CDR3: TGTGGGGGGGCCTACGAGCAGTACTTC. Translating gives CGGAYEQYF.

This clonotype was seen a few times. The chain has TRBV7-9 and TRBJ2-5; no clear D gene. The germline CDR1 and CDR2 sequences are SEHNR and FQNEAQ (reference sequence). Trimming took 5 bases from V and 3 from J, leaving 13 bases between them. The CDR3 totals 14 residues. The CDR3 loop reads CASSLPGKKETQYF. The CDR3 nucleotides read TGTGCCAGCAGCCTCCCCGGAAAGAAAGAGACCCAGTACTTC.

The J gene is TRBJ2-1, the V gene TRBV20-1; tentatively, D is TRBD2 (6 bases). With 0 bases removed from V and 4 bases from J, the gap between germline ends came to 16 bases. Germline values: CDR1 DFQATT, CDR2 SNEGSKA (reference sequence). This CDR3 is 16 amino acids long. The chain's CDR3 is CSARERGGITYNEQFF. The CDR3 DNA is TGCAGTGCTAGAGAGCGCGGCGGGATAACATACAATGAGCAGTTCTTC.

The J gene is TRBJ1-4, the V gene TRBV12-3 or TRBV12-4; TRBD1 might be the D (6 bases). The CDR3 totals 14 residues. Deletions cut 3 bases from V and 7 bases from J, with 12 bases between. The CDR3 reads CASSFLGRGEKLFF. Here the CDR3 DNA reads TGTGCCAGCAGTTTTCTGGGCAGGGGTGAAAAACTGTTTTTT.

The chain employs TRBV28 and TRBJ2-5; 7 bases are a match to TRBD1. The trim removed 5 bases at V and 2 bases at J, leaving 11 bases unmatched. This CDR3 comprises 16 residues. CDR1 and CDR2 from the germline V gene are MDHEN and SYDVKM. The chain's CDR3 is CASSAHPGQVQETQYF. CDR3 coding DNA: TGTGCCAGCAGTGCACACCCAGGACAGGTACAAGAGACCCAGTACTTC.

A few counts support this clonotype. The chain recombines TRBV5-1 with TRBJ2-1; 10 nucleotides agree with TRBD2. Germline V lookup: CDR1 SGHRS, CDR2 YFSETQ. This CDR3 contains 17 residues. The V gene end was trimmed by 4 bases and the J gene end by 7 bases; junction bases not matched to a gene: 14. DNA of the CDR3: TGCGCCAGCAGCCCTCAACCCTTAGCGGGAGGTGGGAATGAGCAGTTCTTC. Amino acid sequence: CASSPQPLAGGGNEQFF.

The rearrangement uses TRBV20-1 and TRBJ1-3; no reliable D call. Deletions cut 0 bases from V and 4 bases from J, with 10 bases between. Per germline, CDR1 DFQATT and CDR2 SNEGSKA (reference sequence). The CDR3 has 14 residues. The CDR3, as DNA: TGCAGTGCTAGAGAAGGAGGGCCAGGAAACACCATATATTTT. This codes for CSAREGGPGNTIYF.

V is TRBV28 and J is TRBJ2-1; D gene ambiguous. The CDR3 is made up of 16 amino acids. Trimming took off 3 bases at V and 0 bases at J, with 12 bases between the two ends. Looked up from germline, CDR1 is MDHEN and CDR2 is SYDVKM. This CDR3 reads CASSLGSSISYNEQFF. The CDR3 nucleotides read TGTGCCAGCAGTTTGGGCAGCAGTATCTCCTACAATGAGCAGTTCTTC. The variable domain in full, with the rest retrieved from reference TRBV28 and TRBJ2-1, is DVKVTQSSRYLVKRTGEKVFLECVQDMDHENMFWYRQDPGLGLRLIYFSYDVKMKEKGDIPEGYSVSREKKERFSLILESASTNQTSMYLCASSLGSSISYNEQFFGPGTRLTVL.